The T cell receptor (beta chain) under discussion was sequenced for a study of blood T cells in healthy people across ages. The CDR3 sequence is 11 residues long. Germline CDR1 reads DFQATT; CDR2 reads SNEGSKA (reference sequence). V was trimmed by 3 bases and J by 3 bases, leaving 3 bases between them. This clonotype has only a few counts. A second PCR of roughly 7 to 11 cycles used a sample-barcoded 5' primer and a J-beta primer mix. TCRdb used MiXCR to reprocess the 5' RACE reads, holding one entry per CDR3 protein. This table holds 1.5 million or so distinct CDR3 sequences, 35% to 45% found once. Input material: blood. This sequence joins TRBV20-1 and TRBJ1-5; unclear D gene. The receptor's source is a woman between 18 and 30 years old in good health. CDR3 in DNA: TGCAGTGCTAGTCACAATCAGCCCCAGCATTTT. Protein: CSASHNQPQHF.